Listed below are T cell receptor beta chains from one sample, sequenced in a study of early T cells in non-severe SARS-CoV-2 infection. TCRdb independently ran MiXCR on the 5' RACE reads; one entry per CDR3 protein. The sample contains some 71,000 distinct CDR3 sequences, roughly 15% of which appear only once. The sample comprised whole blood. These receptors came from an adult who was a healthcare worker with PCR-confirmed SARS-CoV-2 infection or an uninfected control (not recorded which). CDR3s include the opening cysteine and the closing phenylalanine or tryptophan. A D gene is named only where the DNA matches it firmly. Clone size is shown for a subset of rows, as once, few, many or a class of expanded clone.

j_call d_call clone_size v_call cdr3_aa cdr3_nt
TRBJ1-6 NA many TRBV10-3 CAISEQGGNSPLHF TGTGCCATCTCCGAGCAGGGTGGTAATTCACCCCTCCACTTT
TRBJ2-1 NA many TRBV10-3 CAISERDNEQFF TGTGCCATCAGTGAGAGGGACAATGAGCAGTTCTTC
TRBJ2-3 TRBD2 few TRBV11-2 CASRPTSGGPTDTQYF TGTGCCAGCAGGCCAACTAGCGGGGGCCCCACAGATACGCAGTATTTT
TRBJ2-5 TRBD1 many TRBV27 CASSPYRGYQETQYF TGTGCCAGCAGTCCTTACAGGGGTTACCAAGAGACCCAGTACTTC
TRBJ1-2 NA NA TRBV29-1 CSVEISLGPYGYTF TGCAGCGTTGAAATTTCTTTGGGGCCCTATGGCTACACCTTC
TRBJ2-7 TRBD2 NA TRBV5-1 CASRPSSGATYEQYF TGCGCCAGCAGACCCAGTAGCGGGGCCACCTACGAGCAGTACTTC
TRBJ2-7 TRBD1 few TRBV10-3 CAISRHGQGDGYEQYF TGTGCCATCAGTCGCCACGGACAGGGCGACGGGTACGAGCAGTACTTC
TRBJ2-1 TRBD2 NA TRBV29-1 CSVPGRGSYNEQFF TGCAGCGTTCCCGGGAGGGGGTCCTACAATGAGCAGTTCTTC
TRBJ1-6 NA NA TRBV7-3 CASSRTADNSPLHF TGTGCCAGCAGCCGGACAGCCGATAATTCACCCCTCCACTTT
TRBJ2-1 NA few TRBV5-1 CASSFQGNEQFF TGCGCCAGCAGCTTCCAGGGGAATGAGCAGTTCTTC
TRBJ2-7 TRBD1 NA TRBV7-9 CASSNRDSAYEQYF TGTGCCAGCAGCAACCGGGACAGCGCCTACGAGCAGTACTTC
TRBJ1-5 NA NA TRBV19 CASSIDSQPNQPQHF TGTGCCAGTAGTATAGACAGCCAACCGAATCAGCCCCAGCATTTT
TRBJ2-4 TRBD1 NA TRBV29-1 CSVAGQGNAKNIQYF TGCAGCGTTGCGGGACAGGGGAATGCCAAAAACATTCAGTACTTC
TRBJ2-2 NA NA TRBV7-3 CASSSPSGHPNTGELFF TGTGCCAGCAGCTCACCCTCCGGACACCCGAACACCGGGGAGCTGTTTTTT
TRBJ2-1 TRBD2 NA TRBV15 CATSSEKPGLGAPLSSYNEQFF TGTGCCACCAGCAGTGAAAAACCGGGACTAGGAGCTCCCCTGAGCTCCTACAATGAGCAGTTCTTC
TRBJ2-1 NA few TRBV28 CASSLRRGSSYNEQFF TGTGCCAGCAGTTTGAGGAGGGGGAGCTCCTACAATGAGCAGTTCTTC
TRBJ1-2 TRBD1 NA TRBV5-1 CASSLFQGAGNNYGYTF TGCGCCAGCAGCTTATTTCAGGGGGCCGGAAATAACTATGGCTACACCTTC
TRBJ2-7 NA few TRBV7-3 CASSATWGHEQYF TGTGCCAGCAGCGCTACGTGGGGCCACGAGCAGTACTTC
TRBJ2-7 TRBD2 many TRBV20-1 CSARGLAGGPVYEQYF TGCAGTGCTAGAGGCTTAGCGGGGGGCCCCGTCTACGAGCAGTACTTC
TRBJ2-3 NA NA TRBV7-6 CASSVTGSTDTQYF TGTGCCAGCAGCGTGACAGGAAGCACAGATACGCAGTATTTT
TRBJ2-3 TRBD1 many TRBV29-1 CSVDLAGQGAQYF TGCAGCGTTGATCTGGCGGGACAGGGGGCTCAGTATTTT
TRBJ1-5 NA NA TRBV7-8 CASSPWGNRNQPQHF TGTGCCAGCAGCCCTTGGGGCAACAGAAATCAGCCCCAGCATTTT